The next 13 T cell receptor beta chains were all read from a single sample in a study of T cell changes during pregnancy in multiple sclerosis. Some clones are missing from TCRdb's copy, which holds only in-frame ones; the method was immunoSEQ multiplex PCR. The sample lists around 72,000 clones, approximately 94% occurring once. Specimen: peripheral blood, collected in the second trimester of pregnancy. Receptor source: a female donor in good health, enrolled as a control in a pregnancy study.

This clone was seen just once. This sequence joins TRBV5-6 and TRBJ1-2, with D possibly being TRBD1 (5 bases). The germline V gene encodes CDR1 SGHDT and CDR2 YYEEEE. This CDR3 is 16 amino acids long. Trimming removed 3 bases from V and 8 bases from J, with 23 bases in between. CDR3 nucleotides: TGTGCCAGCAGCTCGCTTTCGGCGCGGGGCGCCCGGGGCTACACCTTC. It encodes CASSSLSARGARGYTF.

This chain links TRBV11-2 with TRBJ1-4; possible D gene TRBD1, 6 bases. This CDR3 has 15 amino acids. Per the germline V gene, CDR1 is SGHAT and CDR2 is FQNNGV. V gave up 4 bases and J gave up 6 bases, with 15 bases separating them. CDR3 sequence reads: CASSYRWGGDEKLFF. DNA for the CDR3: TGTGCCAGCAGCTACCGTTGGGGGGGCGATGAAAAACTGTTTTTT.

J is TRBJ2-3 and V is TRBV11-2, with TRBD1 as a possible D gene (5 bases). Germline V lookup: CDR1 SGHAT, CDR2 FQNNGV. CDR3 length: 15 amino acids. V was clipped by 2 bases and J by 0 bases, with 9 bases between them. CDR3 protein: CASSLQGLSTDTQYF. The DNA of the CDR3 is TGTGCCAGCAGCTTACAGGGTCTAAGCACAGATACGCAGTATTTT.

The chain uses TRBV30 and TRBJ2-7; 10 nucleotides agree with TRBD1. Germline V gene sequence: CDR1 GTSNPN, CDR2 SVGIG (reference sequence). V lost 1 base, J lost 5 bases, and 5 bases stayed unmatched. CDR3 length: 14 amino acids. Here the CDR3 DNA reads TGTGCCTGGAGTGGGGGACAGGGGATAAACGAGCAGTACTTC. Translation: CAWSGGQGINEQYF.

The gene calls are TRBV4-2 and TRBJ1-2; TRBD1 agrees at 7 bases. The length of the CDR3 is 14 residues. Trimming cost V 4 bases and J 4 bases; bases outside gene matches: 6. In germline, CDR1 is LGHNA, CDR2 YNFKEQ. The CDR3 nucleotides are TGTGCCAGCAGCCCGCTCCGGGACAGCTATGGCTACACCTTC. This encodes CASSPLRDSYGYTF.

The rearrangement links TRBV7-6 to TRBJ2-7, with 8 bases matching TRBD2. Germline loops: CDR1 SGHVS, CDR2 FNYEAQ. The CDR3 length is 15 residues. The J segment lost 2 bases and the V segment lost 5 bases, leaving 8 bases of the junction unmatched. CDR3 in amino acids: CASSPQAGEAYEQYF. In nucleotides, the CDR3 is TGTGCCAGCAGCCCCCAAGCGGGGGAAGCCTACGAGCAGTACTTC.

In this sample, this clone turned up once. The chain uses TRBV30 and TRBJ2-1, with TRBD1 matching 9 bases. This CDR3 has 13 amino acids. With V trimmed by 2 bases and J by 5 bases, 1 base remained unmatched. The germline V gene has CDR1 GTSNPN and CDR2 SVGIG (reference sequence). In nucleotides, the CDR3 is TGTGCCTGGAGTTGGGACAGGGACAATGAGCAGTTCTTC. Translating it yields CAWSWDRDNEQFF.

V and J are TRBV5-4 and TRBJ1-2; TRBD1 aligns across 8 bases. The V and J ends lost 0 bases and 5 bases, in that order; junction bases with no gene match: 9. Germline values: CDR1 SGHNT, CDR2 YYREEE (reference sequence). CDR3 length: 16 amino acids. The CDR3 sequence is CASSLASPGGEYGYTF. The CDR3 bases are TGTGCCAGCAGCTTGGCCTCTCCAGGGGGCGAGTATGGCTACACCTTC.

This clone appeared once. The CDR3 sequence is CASSSRDSLVGSTDTQYF. The CDR3, as DNA: TGTGCCAGCAGCTCGCGGGACTCACTAGTTGGGTCGACAGATACGCAGTATTTT. The chain links TRBV13 to TRBJ2-3; D perhaps matches TRBD2 (6 bases). Germline V gene sequence: CDR1 PRHDT, CDR2 FYEKMQ (reference sequence). The CDR3 length is 18 residues. V was trimmed by 4 bases and J by 3 bases, leaving 23 bases between them.

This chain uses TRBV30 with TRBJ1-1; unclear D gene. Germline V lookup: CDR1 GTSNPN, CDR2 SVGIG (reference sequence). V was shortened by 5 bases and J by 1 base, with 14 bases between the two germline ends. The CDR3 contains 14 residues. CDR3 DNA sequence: TGTGCCTGGGTCCCCGGACGGGGGAACACTGAAGCTTTCTTT. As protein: CAWVPGRGNTEAFF.

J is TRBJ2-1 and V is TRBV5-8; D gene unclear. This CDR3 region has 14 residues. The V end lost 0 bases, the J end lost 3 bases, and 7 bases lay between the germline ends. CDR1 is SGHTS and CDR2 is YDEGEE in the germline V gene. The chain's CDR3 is CASSLASFYNEQFF. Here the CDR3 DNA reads TGTGCCAGCAGCTTGGCGAGTTTCTACAATGAGCAGTTCTTC.

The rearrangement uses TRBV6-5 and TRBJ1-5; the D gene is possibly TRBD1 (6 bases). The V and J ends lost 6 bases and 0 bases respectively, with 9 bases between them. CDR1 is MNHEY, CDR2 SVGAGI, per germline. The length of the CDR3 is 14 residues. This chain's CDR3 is CASSPGDSNQPQHF. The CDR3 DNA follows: TGTGCCAGCAGCCCAGGGGATAGCAATCAGCCCCAGCATTTT.

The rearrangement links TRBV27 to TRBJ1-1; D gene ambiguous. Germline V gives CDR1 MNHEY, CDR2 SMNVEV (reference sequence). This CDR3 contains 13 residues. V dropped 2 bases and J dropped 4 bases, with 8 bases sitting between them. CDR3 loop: CASSLRPTTEAFF. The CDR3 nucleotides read TGTGCCAGCAGTTTACGCCCTACCACTGAAGCTTTCTTT.